What follows are 29 T cell receptor beta chains derived from one specimen sequenced in a study of graft-versus-host responses after intestinal transplantation. No cognate antigen is known for these TCRs. Measured with immunoSEQ multiplex PCR; TCRdb has only the in-frame clones, and not every one. There are roughly 120,000 clones in the sample; over 75% occur only once, and about 0.18% lies in the top ten. Material: unstimulated CD4+ T cells sorted from spleen or lymph node cells, obtained before intestinal transplant. All receptors derive from a human donor who received an intestinal transplant.

This chain uses TRBV6-1 with TRBJ2-2, with TRBD2 matching 9 bases. V lost 4 bases and J lost 1; bases outside the gene matches: 4. The germline V gene has CDR1 MNHNS and CDR2 SASEGT. The CDR3 has 16 residues. CDR3 protein: CASSAGLAQNTGELFF. The DNA for the CDR3 is TGTGCCAGCAGTGCTGGACTAGCGCAGAACACCGGGGAGCTGTTTTTT.

This CDR3 is CASSRWGDGSPLHF. CDR3 DNA: TGTGCCAGCAGCCGCTGGGGAGATGGTTCACCCCTCCACTTT. The rearrangement joins TRBV7-8 to TRBJ1-6, with D unresolved. Trimming left V 5 bases short and J 9 bases short, with 14 bases between. The germline CDR1 and CDR2 sequences are SGHVS and FQNEAQ. The CDR3 covers 14 residues.

This chain joins TRBV18 and TRBJ1-1; TRBD1 matches 7 bases. Trimming removed 4 bases from V and 0 bases from J; junction bases left unmatched: 11. The CDR3 extends over 17 amino acids. Germline CDR1 reads KGHSH; CDR2 reads LQKENI. The CDR3 nucleotides read TGTGCCAGCTCACGGGCCCGAGGGGGCGGGATGAACACTGAAGCTTTCTTT. Its translation: CASSRARGGGMNTEAFF.

The chain is built from TRBV6-5 and TRBJ1-5, with D possibly being TRBD1 (6 bases). V dropped 6 bases and J dropped 4 bases, with 16 bases sitting between them. Germline V gives CDR1 MNHEY, CDR2 SVGAGI. This CDR3 region has 15 residues. The CDR3 coding sequence is TGTGCCAGCAGCGCACCCAACAGGGATAATCAGCCCCAGCATTTT. Its translation is CASSAPNRDNQPQHF.

The chain combines TRBV6-5 with TRBJ1-2, with D perhaps matching TRBD1 (6 bases). The CDR3 covers 13 residues. The V and J ends lost 6 bases and 5 bases respectively, with 13 bases between them. CDR1 is MNHEY, CDR2 SVGAGI, per germline. The CDR3 DNA follows: TGTGCCAGCAGCCCCGGGACACATTATGGCTACACCTTC. Amino acid sequence: CASSPGTHYGYTF.

The chain has TRBV19 and TRBJ1-5; tentative D call: TRBD1 (5 bases). V was clipped by 4 bases and J by 4 bases, with 8 bases between them. CDR3 length: 13 residues. Per the germline V gene, CDR1 is LNHDA and CDR2 is SQIVND (reference sequence). The CDR3 spells CASSKQENQPQHF. CDR3 in DNA: TGTGCCAGTAGTAAACAGGAAAATCAGCCCCAGCATTTT.

This chain uses TRBV5-1 with TRBJ2-2; 13 positions match TRBD2. With 3 bases clipped from V and 7 bases from J, the junction kept 9 bases outside the gene matches. This CDR3 spans 17 amino acids. CDR1 is SGHRS and CDR2 is YFSETQ in the germline V gene. The CDR3 nucleotides read TGCGCCAGCAGCTCCACTAGCGGGAGGGACGTTAGCGGGGAGCTGTTTTTT. Its protein is CASSSTSGRDVSGELFF.

Notes on this clone: Other nucleotide sequences in the sample specify the same CDR3. This chain uses TRBV18 with TRBJ2-7, with 9 bases that match TRBD1. Germline V CDR1 and CDR2: KGHSH, LQKENI. With V trimmed by 3 bases and J by 2 bases, 2 bases remained unmatched. The CDR3 spans 14 residues. The CDR3, as DNA: TGTGCCAGCTCACCCCGACAGGGGGCCTACGAGCAGTACTTC. Encoded protein: CASSPRQGAYEQYF.

The chain carries TRBV7-2 and TRBJ2-7; 8 nucleotides line up with TRBD2. Germline CDR1 and CDR2: SGHTA and FQGNSA. After removal of 5 bases from V and 2 bases from J, the junction contained 5 bases not matched to a gene. This CDR3 comprises 14 residues. This CDR3 is CASSRTSSTYEQYF. In DNA form, the CDR3 reads TGTGCCAGCAGCCGGACTAGCTCTACCTACGAGCAGTACTTC.

This rearrangement joins TRBV6-6 to TRBJ1-5; TRBD1 aligns across 8 bases. CDR3 length: 15 amino acids. The germline V gene has CDR1 MNHNY and CDR2 SVGAGI (reference sequence). The V and J ends lost 6 bases and 0 bases, in that order; junction bases with no gene match: 4. Here the CDR3 DNA reads TGTGCCAGCAGCCAGGGGGCCCCTAGCAATCAGCCCCAGCATTTT. Translation: CASSQGAPSNQPQHF.

J is TRBJ2-7 and V is TRBV7-8; 9 bases are a match to TRBD2. V was clipped by 2 bases and J by 1 base; unmatched bases: 6. CDR1 and CDR2 (germline): SGHVS, FQNEAQ. The CDR3 is 16 amino acids. CDR3 sequence reads: CASSLKWRGGSYEQYF. CDR3 coding DNA: TGTGCCAGCAGCTTAAAGTGGCGGGGGGGTTCCTACGAGCAGTACTTC.

The chain links TRBV6-5 to TRBJ1-5, with 8 nucleotides matching TRBD1. V shed 6 bases and J 7 bases; nucleotides not matched to a gene: 8. The CDR3 runs to 14 residues. Germline-derived CDR1 and CDR2 are MNHEY and SVGAGI. The chain's CDR3 is CASSRTGRGQPQHF. CDR3 in DNA: TGTGCCAGCAGCCGGACAGGGAGAGGGCAGCCCCAGCATTTT.

The chain is built from TRBV20-1 and TRBJ2-7; D is perhaps TRBD2 (6 bases). This CDR3 has 11 amino acids. V was shortened by 5 bases and J by 3 bases, with 8 bases between the two germline ends. Per germline, CDR1 DFQATT and CDR2 SNEGSKA (reference sequence). This CDR3 is CSAPGGYEQYF. The CDR3 coding sequence is TGCAGTGCTCCCGGGGGCTACGAGCAGTACTTC.

The J gene is TRBJ1-6, the V gene TRBV27; D is undetermined. The CDR3 covers 14 residues. V was pared by 3 bases and J by 7 bases, with 10 bases between. Per germline, CDR1 MNHEY and CDR2 SMNVEV (reference sequence). CDR3 in amino acids: CASSFSRLNSPLHF. CDR3 DNA sequence: TGTGCCAGCAGTTTTTCCAGGCTAAATTCACCCCTCCACTTT.

The CDR3 nucleotides read TGTGCCAGCAGTAATTGGGGCAGGTTAGAGACCCAGTACTTC. This translates into CASSNWGRLETQYF. This chain connects TRBV6-5 to TRBJ2-5; tentative D call: TRBD1 (5 bases). Trimming took 5 bases from V and 4 from J, leaving 14 bases between them. The CDR3 covers 14 residues. The germline V gene encodes CDR1 MNHEY and CDR2 SVGAGI.

This rearrangement joins TRBV6-5 to TRBJ2-7, with 10 bases identical to TRBD1. This CDR3 has 15 amino acids. From germline, CDR1 is MNHEY and CDR2 SVGAGI. Unmatched junction bases numbered 0, after V lost 0 bases and J lost 1 base. As DNA, the CDR3 is TGTGCCAGCAGTTACTCGGGACAGGGGTCCTACGAGCAGTACTTC. Protein product: CASSYSGQGSYEQYF.

This rearrangement joins TRBV28 to TRBJ2-7, with D possibly being TRBD1 (6 bases). V dropped 5 bases and J dropped 4 bases, with 12 bases sitting between them. The CDR3 sequence is 13 residues long. Germline CDR1 is MDHEN and CDR2 is SYDVKM. The CDR3 DNA reads as TGTGCCAGCAGTCCACAGGGTTGGTACGAGCAGTACTTC. Protein sequence: CASSPQGWYEQYF.

This clone showed up just once. The V and J genes are TRBV5-5 and TRBJ2-2; D not certain. V lost 0 bases and J 1 base, leaving 7 bases between the germline ends. The length of the CDR3 is 15 residues. Germline CDR1 reads SGHKS; CDR2 reads YYEKEE (reference sequence). The CDR3 nucleotides read TGTGCCAGCAGCTTGGGAACTAAGAACACCGGGGAGCTGTTTTTT. Translation gives CASSLGTKNTGELFF.

As for this clone: The junction does not match germline at one end; this may be a read error. The CDR3 is CSVVQGTDAQYF. The CDR3 nucleotides read TGCAGCGTTGTCCAAGGCACAGATGCGCAGTATTTT. V gene TRBV29-1 combines with J gene TRBJ2-3; D not resolved. Germline loops: CDR1 SQVTM, CDR2 ANQGSEA. The CDR3 length is 12 residues.

The rearrangement uses TRBV6-5 and TRBJ1-2, with D unclear. V was shortened by 7 bases and J by 5 bases, with 14 bases between the two germline ends. Germline V gene sequence: CDR1 MNHEY, CDR2 SVGAGI. This CDR3 has 13 amino acids. For the CDR3, the DNA is TGTGCCAGCACCACGATGACCGGGTATGGCTACACCTTC. Protein product: CASTTMTGYGYTF.

The chain has TRBV6-5 and TRBJ2-5; 10 bases match TRBD1. This CDR3 has 16 residues. Germline-derived CDR1 and CDR2 are MNHEY and SVGAGI. The V and J ends lost 4 bases and 4 bases, in that order; junction bases with no gene match: 9. The CDR3 protein is CASSFRTGGVGETQYF. The CDR3 DNA reads as TGTGCCAGCAGTTTCCGGACAGGGGGAGTGGGAGAGACCCAGTACTTC.

Remarks on this clone: Other DNA sequences in this specimen translate into the identical CDR3. The CDR3 reads CASSPGQLNTIYF. Written as DNA, the CDR3 is TGTGCCAGCTCACCCGGACAGCTAAACACCATATATTTT. V gene TRBV18 combines with J gene TRBJ1-3, with a tentative D call TRBD1 (6 bases). V gave up 3 bases and J gave up 6 bases, with 9 bases separating them. This CDR3 is built from 13 residues. Germline-derived CDR1 and CDR2 are KGHSH and LQKENI.

This clone appeared a single time. The V call is TRBV7-3, the J call TRBJ2-1, with D maybe TRBD1 (6 bases). The CDR3 runs to 14 residues. V shed 6 bases and J shed 6 bases, with 15 bases lying between them. Germline-derived CDR1 and CDR2 are SGHTA and FQGTGA. CDR3 DNA sequence: TGTGCCAGCAGGGCCGGGACAATGGCCAATGAGCAGTTCTTC. Protein: CASRAGTMANEQFF.

This clone was seen just once. V usage is TRBV7-6 and J usage is TRBJ2-5, with D maybe TRBD2 (5 bases). Trimming left V 2 bases short and J 4 bases short, with 11 bases between. CDR3 length: 14 residues. The germline gives CDR1 SGHVS, CDR2 FNYEAQ. CDR3 protein: CASSLKGRGETQYF. CDR3 sequence (DNA): TGTGCCAGCAGCTTAAAAGGGAGAGGAGAGACCCAGTACTTC.

The V gene is TRBV15, the J gene TRBJ1-2; D uncertain. CDR1 and CDR2 (germline): LNHNV, YYDKDF (reference sequence). This CDR3 region has 14 residues. V was cut by 0 bases and J by 2 bases, with 7 bases left in between. CDR3 DNA: TGTGCCACCAGCAGAGACGTGAGGAACTATGGCTACACCTTC. Translation gives CATSRDVRNYGYTF.

The rearrangement uses TRBV5-1 and TRBJ1-3; D is undetermined. The germline gives CDR1 SGHRS, CDR2 YFSETQ. The CDR3 is made up of 17 amino acids. The ends were cut back, 2 bases at V and 0 bases at J, with 15 bases in the middle. CDR3 sequence (DNA): TGCGCCAGCAGCTTAAATATGAGGGCCAGCTCTGGAAACACCATATATTTT. This translates into CASSLNMRASSGNTIYF.

The chain carries TRBV7-9 and TRBJ2-7; D ambiguous. V was cut by 0 bases and J by 3 bases, with 6 bases left in between. The CDR3 has 13 residues. Germline CDR1 reads SEHNR; CDR2 reads FQNEAQ (reference sequence). Here the CDR3 reads CASSLAPGYEQYF. The CDR3 DNA is TGTGCCAGCAGCTTAGCGCCGGGCTACGAGCAGTACTTC.

This sequence joins TRBV27 and TRBJ1-6, with TRBD1 matching 7 bases. The V segment lost 2 bases and the J segment 11 bases; nucleotides outside the gene matches: 9. Germline V CDR1 and CDR2: MNHEY, SMNVEV (reference sequence). This CDR3 has 15 residues. The CDR3 nucleotides read TGTGCCAGCAGTTTAAGTGACAGGGTGAGAGCACCCCTCCACTTT. This codes for CASSLSDRVRAPLHF.

The rearrangement joins TRBV18 to TRBJ1-1, with 9 nucleotides matching TRBD1. J was trimmed by 3 bases and V by 4 bases; bases with no gene match: 3. CDR3 length: 14 residues. Germline CDR1 is KGHSH and CDR2 is LQKENI. The CDR3 loop is CASSLGQGHTEAFF. CDR3 sequence (DNA): TGTGCCAGCTCACTCGGACAGGGGCACACTGAAGCTTTCTTT.